These 8 T cell receptor beta chains were sequenced from one sample in a study of blood T cell repertoires in COVID-19. TCRdb's table, derived via immunoSEQ multiplex PCR, lists solely in-frame clones and lacks some. The sample holds over 250,000 clones, around 86% seen once. Sequencing was performed on peripheral blood. These receptor sequences come from a man in his forties or fifties who had recovered from COVID-19.

The gene calls are TRBV7-9 and TRBJ2-3, with a tentative D call TRBD1 (6 bases). The length of the CDR3 is 13 residues. The V end was cut by 5 bases, the J end by 6 bases, with 12 bases between. CDR1 and CDR2 (germline): SEHNR, FQNEAQ (reference sequence). The CDR3 region has the DNA TGTGCCAGCAGCGGGGGCGGTGGTGATACGCAGTATTTT. This sequence encodes CASSGGGGDTQYF.

The chain joins TRBV2 to TRBJ2-2; D call uncertain. Germline V gene data show CDR1 as SNHLY and CDR2 as FYNNEI. CDR3 length: 11 amino acids. Trimming left V 6 bases short and J 3 bases short, with 2 bases between. The CDR3 DNA is TGTGCCAGCAGCTACACCGGGGAGCTGTTTTTT. Translated, it gives CASSYTGELFF.

This clone showed up just a few times. The rearrangement uses TRBV4-1 and TRBJ2-1; 9 positions agree with TRBD2. V was clipped by 1 base and J by 9 bases; unmatched bases: 10. Germline V gene data show CDR1 as MGHRA and CDR2 as YSYEKL. There are 16 residues in the CDR3. In nucleotides, the CDR3 is TGCGCCAGCAGCCAAGCCGGTCTAGCGGGAAGGCCTGAGCAGTTCTTC. The encoded protein is CASSQAGLAGRPEQFF.

This sequence joins TRBV12-3 or TRBV12-4 and TRBJ2-7; 7 bases match TRBD1. V lost 8 bases, J lost 2 bases, and 6 bases stayed unmatched. The CDR3 runs 13 residues. As DNA, the CDR3 is TGTGCCAGCGCCCGGGACAGACCCTACGAGCAGTACTTC. This sequence encodes CASARDRPYEQYF.

This chain joins TRBV11-2 and TRBJ2-5, with 9 positions matching TRBD2. V lost 5 bases, J lost 4 bases, and 14 bases stayed unmatched. The CDR3 contains 17 residues. Germline assignment: CDR1 SGHAT and CDR2 FQNNGV. CDR3 nucleotide sequence: TGTGCCAGCAGCCCTAGCCCCGTAGCGGGAGCCGGAGAGACCCAGTACTTC. This translates into CASSPSPVAGAGETQYF.

CDR3 DNA sequence: TGTGCCAGTAGTATAGGTCGAGGGGATACGCAGTATTTT. Translated: CASSIGRGDTQYF. The rearrangement uses TRBV19 and TRBJ2-3; possibly TRBD2 for D (5 bases). Germline loops: CDR1 LNHDA, CDR2 SQIVND (reference sequence). CDR3 length: 13 amino acids. V lost 1 base, J lost 6 bases, and 8 bases lay in between. The full variable domain, completed using reference TRBV19 and TRBJ2-3, is DGGITQSPKYLFRKEGQNVTLSCEQNLNHDAMYWYRQDPGQGLRLIYYSQIVNDFQKGDIAEGYSVSREKKESFPLTVTSAQKNPTAFYLCASSIGRGDTQYFGPGTRLTVL.

This chain joins TRBV19 and TRBJ1-5, with 8 positions matching TRBD1. The germline V gene encodes CDR1 LNHDA and CDR2 SQIVND (reference sequence). Trimming removed 5 bases from V and 2 bases from J; junction bases left unmatched: 5. The CDR3 is 15 residues long. The CDR3 is CASSDTGGGNQPQHF. As DNA, the CDR3 is TGTGCCAGTAGTGATACAGGGGGGGGCAATCAGCCCCAGCATTTT.

This clone has only one observation. V is TRBV11-2 and J is TRBJ2-6, with D tentatively TRBD1 (7 bases). CDR3 size: 18 residues. V lost 1 base to trimming and J lost 4 bases, with 17 bases between them. Germline V lookup: CDR1 SGHAT, CDR2 FQNNGV. CDR3: CASSLGTGIAAGANVLTF. The DNA of the CDR3 is TGTGCCAGCAGCTTAGGGACAGGCATAGCGGCGGGGGCCAACGTCCTGACTTTC.